The present entry profiles one T cell receptor beta chain with its context. This entry comes from a study of blood T cell repertoires in COVID-19. Study-wide background: Acute and convalescent COVID-19 specimens originated in the United States, Italy and Spain. PBMCs, B-cell-depleted T cells, or T cells provided the cDNA or gDNA that made up the material.

Here immunoSEQ multiplex PCR was the method, and the copy in TCRdb shows in-frame clones only, minus some. The data show about 180,000 clones, nearly 80% seen once. This CDR3 contains 15 residues. Germline V gene data show CDR1 as SGHRS and CDR2 as YFSETQ. Trimming at V came to 4 bases and at J to 9 bases, leaving 8 bases not matched to a gene. This chain uses TRBV5-1 with TRBJ2-1; 12 bases agree with TRBD2. This sequence originates from an older woman with acute or convalescent COVID-19. Sequenced input: peripheral blood. The DNA of the CDR3 is TGCGCCAGCAGCCCGAGACTAGCGGGAGTTGGTGAGCAGTTCTTC. Translation gives CASSPRLAGVGEQFF.